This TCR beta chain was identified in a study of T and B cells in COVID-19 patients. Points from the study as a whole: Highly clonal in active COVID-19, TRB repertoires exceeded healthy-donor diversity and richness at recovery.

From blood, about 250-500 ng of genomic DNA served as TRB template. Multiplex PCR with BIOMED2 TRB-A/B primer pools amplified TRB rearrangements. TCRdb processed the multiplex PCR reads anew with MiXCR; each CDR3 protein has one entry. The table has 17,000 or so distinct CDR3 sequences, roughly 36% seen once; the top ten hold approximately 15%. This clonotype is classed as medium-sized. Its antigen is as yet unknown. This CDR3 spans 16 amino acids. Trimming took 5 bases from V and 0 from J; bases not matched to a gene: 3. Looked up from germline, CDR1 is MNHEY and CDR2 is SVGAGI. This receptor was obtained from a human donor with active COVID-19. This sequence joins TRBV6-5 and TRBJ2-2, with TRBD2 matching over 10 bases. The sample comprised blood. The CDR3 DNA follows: TGTGCCAGCAGTGCACTAGCGGGGTCGAACACCGGGGAGCTGTTTTTT. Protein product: CASSALAGSNTGELFF.